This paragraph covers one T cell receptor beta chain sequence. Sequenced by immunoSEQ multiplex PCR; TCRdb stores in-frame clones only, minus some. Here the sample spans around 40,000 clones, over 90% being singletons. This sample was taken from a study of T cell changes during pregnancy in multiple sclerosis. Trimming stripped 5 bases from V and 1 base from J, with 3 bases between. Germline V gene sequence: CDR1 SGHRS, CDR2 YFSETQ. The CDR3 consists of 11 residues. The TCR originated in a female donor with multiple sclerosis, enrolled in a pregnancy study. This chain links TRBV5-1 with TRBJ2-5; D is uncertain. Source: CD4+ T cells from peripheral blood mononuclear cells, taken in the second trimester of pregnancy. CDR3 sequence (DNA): TGCGCCAGCAGGAGCCAAGAGACCCAGTACTTC. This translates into CASRSQETQYF.